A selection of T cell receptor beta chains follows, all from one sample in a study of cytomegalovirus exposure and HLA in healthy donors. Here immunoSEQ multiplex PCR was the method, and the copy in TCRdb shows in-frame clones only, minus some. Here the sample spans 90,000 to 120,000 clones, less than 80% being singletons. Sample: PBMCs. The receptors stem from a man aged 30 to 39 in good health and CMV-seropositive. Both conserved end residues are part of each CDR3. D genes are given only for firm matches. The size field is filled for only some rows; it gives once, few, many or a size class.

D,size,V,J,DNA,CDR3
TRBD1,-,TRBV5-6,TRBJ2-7,TGTGCCAGCAGCCCGGGGACAGGGACGGAGCAGTACTTC,CASSPGTGTEQYF
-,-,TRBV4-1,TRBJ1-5,TGCGCCAGCAGCCAGGAAGGGGACACACCGAATCAGCCCCAGCATTTT,CASSQEGDTPNQPQHF
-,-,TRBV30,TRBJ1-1,TGTGCCTGGAGCCCAGGGAAGGCTGAAGCTTTCTTT,CAWSPGKAEAFF
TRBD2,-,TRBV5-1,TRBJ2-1,TGCGCCAGCAGCTTGGGGAGCGGGGGGGCCTACAATGAGCAGTTCTTC,CASSLGSGGAYNEQFF
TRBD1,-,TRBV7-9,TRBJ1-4,TGTGCCAGCAGCCCGACAGGGTATGATGAAAAACTGTTTTTT,CASSPTGYDEKLFF
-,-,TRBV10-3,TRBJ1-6,TGTGCCATCAGTGAAGGAGGGGATCGGACACCCCTCCACTTT,CAISEGGDRTPLHF
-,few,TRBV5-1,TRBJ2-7,TGCGCCAGCAGCGTCGACTCGGGCTCCTACGAGCAGTACTTC,CASSVDSGSYEQYF
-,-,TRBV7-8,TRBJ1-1,TGTGCCAGCAGCTTATATTCGTTGAACACTGAAGCTTTCTTT,CASSLYSLNTEAFF
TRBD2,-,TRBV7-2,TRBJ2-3,TGTGCCAGCAGCTTAGGACCTACTAGCGGGGGGGCAAATACGCAGTATTTT,CASSLGPTSGGANTQYF
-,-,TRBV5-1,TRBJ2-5,TGCGCCAGCAGTTTACAGCCCTTAGAGACCCAGTACTTC,CASSLQPLETQYF
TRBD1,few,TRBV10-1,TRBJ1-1,TGCGCCAGCAGCCCGACAGGGGCCACTGAAGCTTTCTTT,CASSPTGATEAFF
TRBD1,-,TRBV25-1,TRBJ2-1,TGTGCCAGCAGTGGCAAGGGGGCTCGGTGGAATGAGCAGTTCTTC,CASSGKGARWNEQFF
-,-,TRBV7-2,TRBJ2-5,TGTGCCAGCAGCTCCAGGGTAGGGGAGACCCAGTACTTC,CASSSRVGETQYF
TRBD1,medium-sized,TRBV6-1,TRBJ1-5,TGTGCCAGCAGTGACCCGACAGGGTACGCTCAGCCCCAGCATTTT,CASSDPTGYAQPQHF
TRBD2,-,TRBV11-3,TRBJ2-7,TGTGCCAGCAGCTCTAACTGGGGGACTAGAATGCTCGAGCAGTACTTC,CASSSNWGTRMLEQYF
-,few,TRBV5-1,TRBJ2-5,TGCGCCAGCAGCTTGGAGACAGGTATTCAAGAGACCCAGTACTTC,CASSLETGIQETQYF
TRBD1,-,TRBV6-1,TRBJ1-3,TGTGCCAGCAGTTTACAGGGGATCGCCGGAAACACCATATATTTT,CASSLQGIAGNTIYF
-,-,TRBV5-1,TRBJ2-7,TGCGCCAGCAGCTTGGGCGGCAGCCTCTACGAGCAGTACTTC,CASSLGGSLYEQYF
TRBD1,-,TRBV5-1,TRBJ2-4,TGCGCCAGCAGCACCGGGACAGGGGGGTCGAACATTCAGTACTTC,CASSTGTGGSNIQYF
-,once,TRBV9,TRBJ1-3,TGTGCCAGCGCACAGAACTCTGGAAACACCATATATTTT,CASAQNSGNTIYF
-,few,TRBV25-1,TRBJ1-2,TGTGCCAGCAGTCCGCATACGGACTATGGCTACACCTTC,CASSPHTDYGYTF
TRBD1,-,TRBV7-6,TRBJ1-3,TGTGCCAGCAGCTTAGGGGACAGGGGAGGAGGAAACACCATATATTTT,CASSLGDRGGGNTIYF
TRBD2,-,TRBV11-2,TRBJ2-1,TGTGCCAGCGGGCTAGCGGGGAACTACAATGAGCAGTTCTTC,CASGLAGNYNEQFF